The 14 T cell receptor beta chains below all came from one sample that was sequenced in a study of blood T cell repertoires in COVID-19. Profiling relied on immunoSEQ multiplex PCR, and the TCRdb table lists in-frame clones only, not all of them. The sample lists tens of thousands of clones, around nine tenths occurring once. The specimen sequenced was peripheral blood. These receptors came from a man aged 45-60 years with active COVID-19.

The gene calls are TRBV28 and TRBJ1-3; 11 nucleotides line up with TRBD1. In germline, CDR1 is MDHEN, CDR2 SYDVKM. The V and J ends lost 6 bases and 3 bases, in that order; junction bases with no gene match: 4. The CDR3 runs 15 residues. DNA of the CDR3: TGTGCCAGCAGCTGGACAGGGGGCTTTGGAAACACCATATATTTT. Translation: CASSWTGGFGNTIYF.

The V gene is TRBV7-2, the J gene TRBJ2-7; tentatively, D is TRBD1 (5 bases). Germline loops: CDR1 SGHTA, CDR2 FQGNSA. V was shortened by 2 bases and J by 7 bases, with 15 bases between the two germline ends. The CDR3 spans 14 residues. The CDR3 is CASSLYTGWGEQYF. DNA for the CDR3: TGTGCCAGCAGCTTATATACAGGTTGGGGAGAGCAGTACTTC.

J is TRBJ2-3 and V is TRBV10-3; 9 bases map to TRBD2. The length of the CDR3 is 16 residues. V trimming: 0 bases; J trimming: 2 bases; junction bases outside the gene matches: 3. Germline loops: CDR1 ENHRY, CDR2 SYGVKD. DNA of the CDR3: TGTGCCATCAGTGAGTCCGGACTAGCGTCCACAGATACGCAGTATTTT. This codes for CAISESGLASTDTQYF.

V and J are TRBV7-8 and TRBJ2-3; D not certain. V lost 5 bases, J lost 4 bases, and 7 bases lay in between. Germline values: CDR1 SGHVS, CDR2 FQNEAQ. There are 12 residues in the CDR3. CDR3: CASSPLPDTQYF. For the CDR3, the DNA is TGTGCCAGCAGCCCACTTCCAGATACGCAGTATTTT.

The chain's CDR3 is CASSTWGQVRMNTEAFF. DNA for the CDR3: TGTGCCAGCAGCACGTGGGGACAGGTGCGCATGAACACTGAAGCTTTCTTT. This chain connects TRBV5-6 to TRBJ1-1, with 8 bases identical to TRBD1. The CDR3 contains 17 residues. With 4 bases clipped from V and 0 bases from J, the junction kept 11 bases outside the gene matches. Germline V gene data show CDR1 as SGHDT and CDR2 as YYEEEE.

The V call is TRBV11-2, the J call TRBJ2-5, with 10 bases aligning to TRBD2. This CDR3 region has 16 residues. The germline V gene has CDR1 SGHAT and CDR2 FQNNGV. V shed 4 bases and J 4 bases; nucleotides not matched to a gene: 9. The CDR3 loop reads CASSSRVAGGVETQYF. CDR3 coding DNA: TGTGCCAGCAGCTCCCGGGTAGCGGGGGGAGTAGAGACCCAGTACTTC.

CDR3 sequence: CASSLYRILHEKLFF. The DNA for the CDR3 is TGTGCCAGCAGTTTATATAGAATTCTCCACGAAAAACTGTTTTTT. The chain has TRBV27 and TRBJ1-4, with D hard to call. V shed 1 base and J shed 8 bases, with 14 bases lying between them. Per germline, CDR1 MNHEY and CDR2 SMNVEV (reference sequence). The CDR3 length is 15 residues.

The chain carries TRBV11-3 and TRBJ2-2; D not resolved. Looked up from germline, CDR1 is SGHNT and CDR2 is YENEEA. The CDR3 spans 15 residues. V gave up 5 bases and J gave up 2 bases, with 12 bases separating them. In DNA, the CDR3 is TGTGCCAGCAGCCCCTCTACTCTAAACACCGGGGAGCTGTTTTTT. Translated: CASSPSTLNTGELFF.

This sequence joins TRBV7-2 and TRBJ2-5; 9 bases match TRBD2. Germline V gene sequence: CDR1 SGHTA, CDR2 FQGNSA. The CDR3 totals 16 residues. Unmatched junction bases numbered 14, after V lost 5 bases and J lost 7 bases. CDR3 region: CASSTRLAGYEGTQYF. The CDR3 nucleotides read TGTGCCAGCAGCACCCGGCTAGCGGGGTATGAAGGGACCCAGTACTTC.

This chain joins TRBV5-6 and TRBJ1-1; TRBD1 matches 7 bases. Unmatched junction bases numbered 6, after V lost 0 bases and J lost 7 bases. The V gene's germline CDR1 is SGHDT and CDR2 YYEEEE. The CDR3 is 14 residues long. CDR3 DNA: TGTGCCAGCAGCTTGGTTGGACAGGCTATTGAAGCTTTCTTT. It codes for CASSLVGQAIEAFF.

This chain links TRBV18 with TRBJ2-7, with TRBD1 identical over 7 bases. The length of the CDR3 is 14 residues. V was clipped by 1 base and J by 7 bases; unmatched bases: 7. The germline CDR1 and CDR2 sequences are KGHSH and LQKENI. As DNA, the CDR3 is TGTGCCAGCTCACCACAGTACCACAGGGGTGAGCAGTACTTC. Its translation is CASSPQYHRGEQYF.

The chain recombines TRBV7-6 with TRBJ2-1; no clear D. This CDR3 comprises 15 residues. Trimming removed 0 bases at V and 5 bases at J, with 11 bases between. Germline V gene data show CDR1 as SGHVS and CDR2 as FNYEAQ. CDR3 coding DNA: TGTGCCAGCAGCTTAGCGGTATTTGCGGACAATGAGCAGTTCTTC. Its translation is CASSLAVFADNEQFF.

The chain combines TRBV25-1 with TRBJ2-1, with D tentatively TRBD2 (6 bases). Between the trimmed V and J ends, which lost 2 bases and 10 bases, there was a span of 9 bases. This CDR3 is built from 12 residues. Germline CDR1 and CDR2: MGHDK and SYGVNS. In nucleotides, the CDR3 is TGTGCCAGCAGTGAAATAGGGAGGGAGCAGTTCTTC. It specifies CASSEIGREQFF. The variable domain in full, with the rest retrieved from reference TRBV25-1 and TRBJ2-1, is EADIYQTPRYLVIGTGKKITLECSQTMGHDKMYWYQQDPGMELHLIHYSYGVNSTEKGDLSSESTVSRIRTEHFPLTLESARPSHTSQYLCASSEIGREQFFGPGTRLTVL.

This clone was seen just once. The chain has TRBV21-1 and TRBJ2-1; TRBD1 reflects the table's D call only, with no check against the DNA. TRBV21-1 is marked as a pseudogene. The CDR3 has 18 amino acids. CDR3 nucleotide sequence: TGTGCCAGCAGCAAAGAGGCTGGTGCAGGGATCTCCTACAATGAGCAGTTCTTC. It translates to CASSKEAGAGISYNEQFF.